These T cell receptor beta chains were read from a single sample in a study of cytomegalovirus exposure and HLA in healthy donors. Libraries were prepared by immunoSEQ multiplex PCR; TCRdb keeps only in-frame clonotypes and omits some of them. This sample has about 190,000 clones, with 65% to 85% found just once. Sequencing was carried out using PBMCs. Receptor source: a man younger than 35 in good health and CMV-seronegative. CDR3s include the opening cysteine and the closing phenylalanine or tryptophan. The D gene is left open where the match is weak. The size field is filled for only some rows; it gives once, few, many or a size class.

V gene	D gene	clone size	J gene	CDR3 protein	CDR3 DNA
TRBV5-8	-	-	TRBJ2-7	CAGDYLPSYEQYF	TGTGCCGGAGACTACCTCCCCTCCTACGAGCAGTACTTC
TRBV9	-	few	TRBJ2-7	CASSPPRGAGTYEQYF	TGTGCCAGCAGCCCACCGCGGGGTGCGGGAACCTACGAGCAGTACTTC
TRBV4-3	-	once	TRBJ1-5	CASSQDGGSNQPQHF	TGCGCCAGCAGCCAAGACGGGGGAAGCAATCAGCCCCAGCATTTT
TRBV11-2	-	-	TRBJ2-7	CASSLDPLGSYEQYF	TGTGCCAGCAGCTTAGACCCCCTCGGGAGCTACGAGCAGTACTTC
TRBV7-9	-	-	TRBJ1-2	CASSPFTEIYSPAYGYTF	TGTGCCAGCAGCCCTTTTACGGAGATATATTCCCCCGCCTATGGCTACACCTTC
TRBV5-1	-	-	TRBJ1-2	CASSLAGDYGYTF	TGCGCCAGCAGCTTGGCCGGGGACTATGGCTACACCTTC
TRBV9	TRBD1	many	TRBJ1-2	CASSADRGEKGYTF	TGTGCCAGCAGCGCGGACAGGGGAGAGAAAGGCTACACCTTC
TRBV14	TRBD2	-	TRBJ2-3	CASSQETGGLSTDTQYF	TGTGCCAGCAGCCAAGAAACCGGGGGGTTATCGACAGATACGCAGTATTTT
TRBV7-9	-	-	TRBJ1-5	CASSLDRADQPQHF	TGTGCCAGCAGCTTAGACAGGGCAGATCAGCCCCAGCATTTT
TRBV7-2	TRBD2	once	TRBJ2-3	CASKGTSGTDTQYF	TGTGCCAGCAAAGGGACTAGCGGCACAGATACGCAGTATTTT
TRBV10-3	-	-	TRBJ2-1	CAISEREGLDEQFF	TGTGCCATCAGTGAGCGGGAAGGATTGGATGAGCAGTTCTTC
TRBV5-6	TRBD2	-	TRBJ2-5	CASSHNFGGETQYF	TGTGCCAGCAGCCACAACTTCGGGGGGGAGACCCAGTACTTC
TRBV19	-	-	TRBJ2-5	CASSTQLKKETQYF	TGTGCCAGTAGTACACAACTAAAAAAAGAGACCCAGTACTTC
TRBV18	-	-	TRBJ1-1	CASSPGGQGAFF	TGTGCCAGCTCACCAGGGGGCCAAGGAGCTTTCTTT
TRBV28	-	-	TRBJ1-5	CASSSGNQPQHF	TGTGCCAGCAGTTCCGGCAATCAGCCCCAGCATTTT
TRBV5-1	TRBD1	-	TRBJ2-1	CASSSTGSSNEQFF	TGCGCCAGCAGCTCGACAGGGTCCTCCAATGAGCAGTTCTTC
TRBV18	-	once	TRBJ2-1	CASSPVPTYYNEQFF	TGTGCCAGCTCACCAGTCCCCACATATTACAATGAGCAGTTCTTC
TRBV5-1	-	few	TRBJ2-2	CASSLGATGNTGELFF	TGCGCCAGCAGCTTGGGCGCAACAGGGAACACCGGGGAGCTGTTTTTT
TRBV27	-	-	TRBJ2-3	CIGQKLTDTQYF	TGTATAGGACAGAAACTCACAGATACGCAGTATTTT
TRBV2	-	-	TRBJ1-1	CASSGGLNTEAFF	TGTGCCAGCAGTGGGGGCTTGAACACTGAAGCTTTCTTT
TRBV27	TRBD1	-	TRBJ1-1	CASSPGTGGGTEAFF	TGTGCCAGCTCCCCTGGGACAGGGGGAGGGACTGAAGCTTTCTTT
TRBV7-9	-	-	TRBJ2-1	CASSFQGNYNEQFF	TGTGCCAGCAGCTTCCAGGGGAACTACAATGAGCAGTTCTTC
TRBV25-1	TRBD1	few	TRBJ1-6	CASSDIQGVSPLHF	TGTGCCAGCAGTGATATACAGGGGGTTTCACCCCTCCACTTT
TRBV10-3	-	-	TRBJ2-1	CAISEGRPREQFF	TGTGCCATCAGTGAGGGCAGGCCAAGAGAGCAGTTCTTC
TRBV28	TRBD2	-	TRBJ2-3	CASSPALAGRRDTQYF	TGTGCCAGCAGTCCCGCTCTAGCGGGACGGCGAGATACGCAGTATTTT
TRBV28	-	few	TRBJ2-5	CASSPRGQGDQETQYF	TGTGCCAGCAGTCCCCGGGGACAAGGTGACCAAGAGACCCAGTACTTC
TRBV4-1	-	-	TRBJ2-3	CASSQGAGSTDTQYF	TGCGCCAGCAGCCAAGGGGCAGGGAGCACAGATACGCAGTATTTT
TRBV4-1	-	-	TRBJ1-3	CASSQDGAVGNTIYF	TGCGCCAGCAGCCAAGATGGGGCAGTTGGAAACACCATATATTTT
TRBV15	TRBD2	-	TRBJ2-1	CATSSRGTSGAYNEQFF	TGTGCCACCAGCAGCCGCGGGACTAGCGGGGCGTACAATGAGCAGTTCTTC
TRBV28	TRBD2	-	TRBJ2-1	CASTGGTYSWGEQFF	TGTGCCAGCACGGGAGGAACTTACTCCTGGGGTGAGCAGTTCTTC
TRBV6-4	-	-	TRBJ2-2	CASRYSGNTGELFF	TGTGCCAGCAGATATAGCGGGAACACCGGGGAGCTGTTTTTT
TRBV6-6	TRBD1	-	TRBJ2-3	CASSSPGQGIDTQYF	TGTGCCAGCAGTTCCCCGGGACAGGGTATAGATACGCAGTATTTT
TRBV9	-	-	TRBJ2-7	CASSVGSRTDYEQYF	TGTGCCAGCAGCGTAGGATCTCGGACAGACTACGAGCAGTACTTC
TRBV19	TRBD1	few	TRBJ1-1	CASSRGQGEVRTEAFF	TGTGCCAGTAGTCGGGGACAGGGGGAAGTCCGCACTGAAGCTTTCTTT
TRBV9	TRBD2	once	TRBJ2-5	CASSVSGSNPETQYF	TGTGCCAGCAGCGTAAGCGGGAGCAACCCAGAGACCCAGTACTTC
TRBV15	TRBD1	once	TRBJ2-2	CATSTQGGLPGELFF	TGTGCCACCAGCACACAGGGGGGACTCCCCGGGGAGCTGTTTTTT
TRBV4-1	TRBD1	-	TRBJ1-4	CASSQTGTGAKKVEKLFF	TGCGCCAGCAGCCAGACCGGGACAGGGGCCAAAAAAGTAGAAAAACTGTTTTTT
TRBV4-3	-	-	TRBJ1-2	CASSQKGPGDTNYGYTF	TGCGCCAGCAGCCAAAAGGGCCCAGGGGACACTAACTATGGCTACACCTTC
TRBV21-1	-	-	TRBJ2-5	CASSKPKGQIQETQYF	TGTGCCAGCAGCAAACCAAAGGGACAGATCCAAGAGACCCAGTACTTC
TRBV4-2	-	-	TRBJ2-1	CASSQDNKGGNEQFF	TGTGCCAGCAGCCAAGATAATAAAGGGGGCAATGAGCAGTTCTTC